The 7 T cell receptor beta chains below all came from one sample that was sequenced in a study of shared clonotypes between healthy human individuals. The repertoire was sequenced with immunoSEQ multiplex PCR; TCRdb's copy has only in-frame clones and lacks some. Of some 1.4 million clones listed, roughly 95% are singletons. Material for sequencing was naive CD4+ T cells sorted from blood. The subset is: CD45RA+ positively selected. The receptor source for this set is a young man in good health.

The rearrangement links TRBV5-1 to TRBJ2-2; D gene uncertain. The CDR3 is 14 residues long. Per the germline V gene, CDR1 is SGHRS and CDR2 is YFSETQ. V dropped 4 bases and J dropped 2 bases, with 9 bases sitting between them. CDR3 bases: TGCGCCAGCAGCGGAACAAGTAACACCGGGGAGCTGTTTTTT. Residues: CASSGTSNTGELFF.

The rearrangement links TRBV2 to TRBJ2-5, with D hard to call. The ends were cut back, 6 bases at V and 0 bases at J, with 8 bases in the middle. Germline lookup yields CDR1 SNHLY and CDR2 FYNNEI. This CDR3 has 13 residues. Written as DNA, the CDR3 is TGTGCCAGCAGGTGGCGGTACCAAGAGACCCAGTACTTC. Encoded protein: CASRWRYQETQYF.

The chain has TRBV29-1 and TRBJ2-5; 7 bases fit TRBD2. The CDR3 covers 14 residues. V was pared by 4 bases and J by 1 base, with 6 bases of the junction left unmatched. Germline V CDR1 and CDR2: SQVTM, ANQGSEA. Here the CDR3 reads CSVAYLAVQETQYF. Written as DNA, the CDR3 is TGCAGCGTTGCCTACCTAGCGGTCCAAGAGACCCAGTACTTC.

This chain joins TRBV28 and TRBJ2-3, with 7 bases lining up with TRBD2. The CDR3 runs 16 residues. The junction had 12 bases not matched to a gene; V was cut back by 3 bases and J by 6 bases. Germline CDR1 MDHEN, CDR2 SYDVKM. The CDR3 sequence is CASSLVGGRMRDTQYF. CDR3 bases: TGTGCCAGCAGTTTGGTAGGCGGGAGAATGAGGGATACGCAGTATTTT.

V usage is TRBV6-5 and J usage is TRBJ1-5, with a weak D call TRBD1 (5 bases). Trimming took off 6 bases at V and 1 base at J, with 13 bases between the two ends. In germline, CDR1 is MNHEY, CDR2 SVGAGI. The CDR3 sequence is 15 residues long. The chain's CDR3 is CASRPQGMSNQPQHF. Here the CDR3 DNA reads TGTGCCAGCAGACCGCAGGGTATGAGCAATCAGCCCCAGCATTTT.

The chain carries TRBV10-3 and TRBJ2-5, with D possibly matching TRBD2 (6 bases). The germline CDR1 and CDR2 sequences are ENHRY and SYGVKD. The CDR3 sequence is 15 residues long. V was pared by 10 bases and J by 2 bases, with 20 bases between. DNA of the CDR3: TGTGCCACAGCTGCCCGGGACTTTTCGCAAGAGACCCAGTACTTC. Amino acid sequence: CATAARDFSQETQYF.

The CDR3 here is CASSLGQGVPYNEQFF. As DNA, the CDR3 is TGTGCCAGCAGCTTGGGCCAGGGGGTTCCCTACAATGAGCAGTTCTTC. The gene calls are TRBV11-3 and TRBJ2-1; 7 bases align to TRBD1. CDR3 length: 16 residues. Germline CDR1 is SGHNT and CDR2 is YENEEA. V trimming: 3 bases; J trimming: 2 bases; junction bases outside the gene matches: 7.